Shown below are 20 T cell receptor beta chains from a single sample sequenced in a study of CD8 T cells in Susac syndrome. After extraction with the RNeasy kit, about 0.45 to 1 ug of the RNA was reverse transcribed using random hexamers. TCRdb independently ran MiXCR on the immunoSEQ multiplex PCR reads; one entry per CDR3 protein. The table lists around 200,000 distinct CDR3 sequences, 85% to 95% of them singletons. The specimen sequenced was CD8+ T cells from PBMCs. These receptors originate from a human donor with Susac syndrome.

The V call is TRBV27, the J call TRBJ1-2; D is uncertain. The V and J ends lost 5 bases and 0 bases respectively, with 7 bases between them. There are 13 residues in the CDR3. CDR1 is MNHEY and CDR2 is SMNVEV in the germline V gene (reference sequence). CDR3 loop: CASSPSPNYGYTF. In DNA form, the CDR3 reads TGTGCCAGCAGTCCTAGTCCTAACTATGGCTACACCTTC.

The chain uses TRBV12-3 or TRBV12-4 and TRBJ2-3; TRBD1 is a possible D gene (5 bases). The CDR3 spans 12 residues. The germline V and J ends were trimmed by 3 bases and 11 bases, with 12 bases remaining between them. The CDR3 bases are TGTGCCAGCAGTTTTCAGGGTTTGATGCAGTATTTT. Its protein is CASSFQGLMQYF.

The CDR3 nucleotides read TGTGCCAGCAGTTCCGTGGACAGGGTTTCGTCCTACGAGCAGTACTTC. This encodes CASSSVDRVSSYEQYF. The genes are TRBV27 and TRBJ2-7; 8 bases are shared with TRBD1. Germline CDR1 is MNHEY and CDR2 is SMNVEV (reference sequence). This CDR3 is built from 16 residues. Trimming at V came to 4 bases and at J to 1 base, leaving 9 bases not matched to a gene.

This chain joins TRBV18 and TRBJ1-5; D call uncertain. Trimming removed 1 base from V and 5 bases from J, with 6 bases in between. This CDR3 region has 13 residues. Germline CDR1 reads KGHSH; CDR2 reads LQKENI. This CDR3 reads CASSPQGDQPQHF. For the CDR3, the DNA is TGTGCCAGCTCACCACAGGGAGATCAGCCCCAGCATTTT.

This chain connects TRBV9 to TRBJ2-7; D uncertain. The CDR3 runs to 14 residues. The V end was cut by 0 bases, the J end by 0 bases, with 7 bases between. The germline gives CDR1 SGDLS, CDR2 YYNGEE. DNA for the CDR3: TGTGCCAGCAGCGTAGGCGGCAACTCCTACGAGCAGTACTTC. Protein product: CASSVGGNSYEQYF.

This clonotype came up a few times. V usage is TRBV19 and J usage is TRBJ1-1, with 11 bases identical to TRBD1. This CDR3 is built from 13 residues. CDR1 LNHDA and CDR2 SQIVND come from the germline V gene (reference sequence). Trimming removed 6 bases from V and 3 bases from J; junction bases left unmatched: 0. The CDR3 nucleotides are TGTGCCAGTAGGGACAGGGGGCACACTGAAGCTTTCTTT. Protein sequence: CASRDRGHTEAFF. The full variable domain, completed using reference TRBV19 and TRBJ1-1, is DGGITQSPKYLFRKEGQNVTLSCEQNLNHDAMYWYRQDPGQGLRLIYYSQIVNDFQKGDIAEGYSVSREKKESFPLTVTSAQKNPTAFYLCASRDRGHTEAFFGQGTRLTVV.

The chain combines TRBV7-9 with TRBJ2-7; 9 bases agree with TRBD1. V shed 4 bases and J 5 bases; nucleotides not matched to a gene: 12. CDR3 length: 16 residues. CDR1 is SEHNR and CDR2 is FQNEAQ in the germline V gene (reference sequence). CDR3 residues: CASSSTPGQGEDEQYF. The CDR3 DNA reads as TGTGCCAGCAGCTCAACCCCGGGACAGGGTGAAGACGAGCAGTACTTC.

Here the CDR3 DNA reads TGTGCCAGCAGTTCCCGCCGGCTGCAAGAGACCCAGTACTTC. It encodes CASSSRRLQETQYF. J is TRBJ2-5 and V is TRBV6-5; no clear D. The germline gives CDR1 MNHEY, CDR2 SVGAGI. CDR3 size: 14 residues. The ends were cut back, 4 bases at V and 2 bases at J, with 11 bases in the middle.

The chain employs TRBV24-1 and TRBJ1-1; no definite D call. CDR1 is KGHDR, CDR2 SFDVKD, per germline. Trimming cost V 3 bases and J 3 bases, with 4 bases left between them. The CDR3 runs 12 residues. The CDR3, as DNA: TGTGCCACCAGTGATGGCGACACTGAAGCTTTCTTT. It specifies CATSDGDTEAFF.

This clonotype is a singleton in its sample. V is TRBV7-9 and J is TRBJ2-7; D not certain. V was pared by 5 bases and J by 3 bases, with 17 bases between. The CDR3 extends over 15 amino acids. Per the germline V gene, CDR1 is SEHNR and CDR2 is FQNEAQ (reference sequence). CDR3 amino acids: CASSPPWGQNYEQYF. CDR3 nucleotides: TGTGCCAGCAGCCCCCCTTGGGGTCAAAACTACGAGCAGTACTTC. Supplemented by reference TRBV7-9 and TRBJ2-7, the full variable domain reads DTGVSQNPRHKITKRGQNVTFRCDPISEHNRLYWYRQTLGQGPEFLTYFQNEAQLEKSRLLSDRFSAERPKGSFSTLEIQRTEQGDSAMYLCASSPPWGQNYEQYFGPGTRLTVT.

J is TRBJ2-7 and V is TRBV27, with 8 bases identical to TRBD1. Germline CDR1 is MNHEY and CDR2 is SMNVEV (reference sequence). J gave up 5 bases and V 5 bases, and 11 bases lay outside the gene matches. This CDR3 comprises 15 residues. CDR3 residues: CASSPTVSTGDEQYF. CDR3 coding DNA: TGTGCCAGCAGTCCGACCGTTTCGACAGGGGACGAGCAGTACTTC.

J is TRBJ2-5 and V is TRBV4-2; 14 bases fit TRBD2. Germline V CDR1 and CDR2: LGHNA, YNFKEQ. V gave up 0 bases and J gave up 4 bases; unmatched junction bases: 4. This CDR3 has 17 residues. CDR3 loop: CASSQESGTSGRETQYF. CDR3 coding DNA: TGTGCCAGCAGCCAAGAATCAGGGACTAGCGGGAGAGAGACCCAGTACTTC.

V is TRBV7-9 and J is TRBJ2-1; D is undetermined. The CDR3 has 12 residues. From germline, CDR1 is SEHNR and CDR2 FQNEAQ (reference sequence). V dropped 3 bases and J dropped 8 bases, with 8 bases sitting between them. CDR3 sequence reads: CASSFREDEQFF. The CDR3 DNA sequence: TGTGCCAGCAGCTTTAGAGAGGATGAGCAGTTCTTC.

The chain carries TRBV10-3 and TRBJ1-4, with 7 bases matching TRBD1. The CDR3 spans 13 residues. Per the germline V gene, CDR1 is ENHRY and CDR2 is SYGVKD. With V trimmed by 4 bases and J by 6 bases, 2 bases remained unmatched. CDR3 sequence reads: CAISGQGDEKLFF. The CDR3 bases are TGTGCCATCAGTGGACAGGGTGATGAAAAACTGTTTTTT.

The chain is built from TRBV20-1 and TRBJ2-1; D gene uncertain. The CDR3 runs 11 residues. V was shortened by 3 bases and J by 5 bases, with 5 bases between the two germline ends. Germline CDR1 and CDR2: DFQATT and SNEGSKA (reference sequence). The CDR3 nucleotides are TGCAGTGCTAGTCGGGACAATGAGCAGTTCTTC. It encodes CSASRDNEQFF.

This chain joins TRBV3-1 and TRBJ1-1, with a tentative D call TRBD1 (6 bases). The CDR3 totals 13 residues. Per germline, CDR1 LGHDT and CDR2 YNNKEL (reference sequence). Trimming removed 6 bases at V and 5 bases at J, with 13 bases between. Here the CDR3 DNA reads TGTGCCAGCAGTCAATTCAGGGGTACTGAAGCTTTCTTT. Its protein product is CASSQFRGTEAFF. Together with reference TRBV3-1 and TRBJ1-1, the CDR3 gives the full variable domain: DTAVSQTPKYLVTQMGNDKSIKCEQNLGHDTMYWYKQDSKKFLKIMFSYNNKELIINETVPNRFSPKSPDKAHLNLHINSLELGDSAVYFCASSQFRGTEAFFGQGTRLTVV.

The chain employs TRBV19 and TRBJ2-1; the match to TRBD2 covers 7 bases. The CDR3 has 12 residues. Germline lookup yields CDR1 LNHDA and CDR2 SQIVND (reference sequence). V shed 8 bases and J 8 bases; nucleotides not matched to a gene: 6. In DNA form, the CDR3 reads TGTGCCAGTGGGACTATTAGCGATGAGCAGTTCTTC. Encoded protein: CASGTISDEQFF.

The chain employs TRBV7-9 and TRBJ2-3; D perhaps matches TRBD1 (5 bases). CDR3 size: 16 residues. The germline V gene encodes CDR1 SEHNR and CDR2 FQNEAQ (reference sequence). Between the trimmed V and J ends, which lost 4 bases and 4 bases, there was a span of 18 bases. The CDR3: CASSSWGSGRPDTQYF. CDR3 coding DNA: TGTGCCAGCAGCTCCTGGGGATCAGGGCGGCCAGATACGCAGTATTTT.

The chain has TRBV29-1 and TRBJ1-3; D is ambiguous. The germline V and J ends were trimmed by 6 bases and 1 base, with 16 bases remaining between them. The germline V gene has CDR1 SQVTM and CDR2 ANQGSEA. This CDR3 contains 15 residues. The DNA for the CDR3 is TGCAGCGTCCTTAAATATGACGAATCTGGAAACACCATATATTTT. This gives the protein CSVLKYDESGNTIYF.

The rearrangement links TRBV13 to TRBJ1-2; 11 positions match TRBD1. The CDR3 has 18 amino acids. Looked up from germline, CDR1 is PRHDT and CDR2 is FYEKMQ (reference sequence). V gave up 4 bases and J gave up 0 bases; unmatched junction bases: 10. The CDR3 here is CASSSYRDRGDTNYGYTF. CDR3 bases: TGTGCCAGCAGCTCCTACCGGGACAGGGGGGACACTAACTATGGCTACACCTTC.